The 20 T cell receptor beta chains listed next were all sequenced from one sample in a study of Ad26.COV2.S vaccination and SARS-CoV-2 variants. The treatment was: some 20 received Ad26.COV2.S at low or high dose, single or two shots; 5 received placebo; per-sample allocation not given. The study sampled participants on day 63 after the first vaccine or placebo injection. The assay was immunoSEQ multiplex PCR, and TCRdb's table has in-frame clones only and misses some. In the table there are 400,000 to 500,000 clones, 88% of which are singletons. The sequences come from peripheral blood, collected in a trial of Ad26.COV2.S vaccine versus placebo. All receptors derive from a person aged 18-65 years who received the Ad26.COV2.S COVID-19 vaccine or a placebo.

The chain couples TRBV27 to TRBJ1-2, with D perhaps matching TRBD1 (5 bases). The CDR3 runs to 13 residues. V was clipped by 3 bases and J by 8 bases, with 13 bases between them. CDR1 MNHEY and CDR2 SMNVEV come from the germline V gene (reference sequence). The CDR3 DNA follows: TGTGCCAGCAGTTTTTCGGGGCCCGCGGGCTACACCTTC. Its protein product is CASSFSGPAGYTF.

This rearrangement joins TRBV12-3 or TRBV12-4 to TRBJ2-3, with D possibly TRBD2 on 5 matching bases. CDR3 length: 12 residues. The V gene lost 3 bases and the J gene lost 6 bases, with 7 bases spanning the gap. CDR3 bases: TGTGCCAGCAGTTTGAGGGTTGATACGCAGTATTTT. Encoded protein: CASSLRVDTQYF.

J is TRBJ2-7 and V is TRBV30; D gene uncertain. The V end lost 0 bases, the J end lost 2 bases, and 14 bases lay between the germline ends. The CDR3 runs to 15 residues. Germline lookup yields CDR1 GTSNPN and CDR2 SVGIG (reference sequence). The chain's CDR3 is CAWSVRNLAPYEQYF. The CDR3 DNA reads as TGTGCCTGGAGTGTCAGAAATTTAGCACCCTACGAGCAGTACTTC.

J is TRBJ2-1 and V is TRBV9; a possible D gene is TRBD2 (6 bases). The CDR3 sequence is 15 residues long. CDR1 SGDLS and CDR2 YYNGEE come from the germline V gene. V lost 1 base and J 9 bases, leaving 17 bases between the germline ends. This chain's CDR3 is CASSVLPREAGEQFF. The CDR3 DNA is TGTGCCAGCAGCGTACTGCCCAGGGAGGCGGGTGAGCAGTTCTTC. The whole variable domain, remainder taken from reference TRBV9 and TRBJ2-1, is DSGVTQTPKHLITATGQRVTLRCSPRSGDLSVYWYQQSLDQGLQFLIQYYNGEERAKGNILERFSAQQFPDLHSELNLSSLELGDSALYFCASSVLPREAGEQFFGPGTRLTVL.

The chain carries TRBV5-1 and TRBJ2-2; a possible D gene is TRBD1 (5 bases). This CDR3 has 17 amino acids. Germline V gives CDR1 SGHRS, CDR2 YFSETQ. Trimming cost V 1 base and J 4 bases, with 17 bases left between them. The CDR3 sequence is CASSLKFQGSSTGELFF. The CDR3 nucleotides are TGCGCCAGCAGCTTGAAATTTCAGGGATCGAGCACCGGGGAGCTGTTTTTT.

This clone was seen more than once but under ten times. The CDR3, as DNA: TGTGCCAGTAGATATCTAGGGGATCAGCCCCAGCATTTT. Translating gives CASRYLGDQPQHF. The chain joins TRBV19 to TRBJ1-5; maybe TRBD1 (5 bases). The V end lost 6 bases, the J end lost 5 bases, and 11 bases lay between the germline ends. This CDR3 has 13 residues. Germline CDR1 reads LNHDA; CDR2 reads SQIVND (reference sequence).

This chain's CDR3 is CASSQAPTGGFFNEQYF. The CDR3 DNA reads as TGTGCCAGCAGCCAAGCCCCTACAGGGGGCTTTTTCAACGAGCAGTACTTC. The rearrangement links TRBV3-1 (or the pseudogene TRBV3-2) to TRBJ2-7; 9 nucleotides line up with TRBD1. The V and J ends lost 1 base and 5 bases, in that order; junction bases with no gene match: 12. The CDR3 length is 17 residues. Germline assignment: CDR1 LGHDT and CDR2 YNNKEL (reference sequence).

The gene calls are TRBV29-1 and TRBJ2-2; D is undetermined. The germline V gene has CDR1 SQVTM and CDR2 ANQGSEA. V gave up 3 bases and J gave up 6 bases, with 11 bases separating them. The CDR3 sequence is 13 residues long. The chain's CDR3 is CSVDVLRSGELFF. DNA of the CDR3: TGCAGCGTTGACGTGCTAAGGTCCGGGGAGCTGTTTTTT.

The table lists this clone with a count of one. V usage is TRBV15 and J usage is TRBJ2-2, with D tentatively TRBD1 (6 bases). The CDR3 spans 15 residues. From germline, CDR1 is LNHNV and CDR2 YYDKDF (reference sequence). V gave up 0 bases and J gave up 5 bases, with 10 bases separating them. Written as DNA, the CDR3 is TGTGCCACCAGCAGAGATCCAGGGGTTACCGGGGAGCTGTTTTTT. This translates into CATSRDPGVTGELFF.

This clone was recorded once. The chain recombines TRBV9 with TRBJ1-6, with a weak D call TRBD1 (6 bases). The CDR3 sequence is 16 residues long. CDR1 and CDR2 from the germline V gene are SGDLS and YYNGEE. Trimming removed 0 bases from V and 10 bases from J, with 17 bases in between. The CDR3 sequence: CASSVAGGGDWSPLHF. DNA of the CDR3: TGTGCCAGCAGCGTAGCCGGGGGGGGCGATTGGTCACCCCTCCACTTT. Full variable domain (missing parts from reference TRBV9 and TRBJ1-6): DSGVTQTPKHLITATGQRVTLRCSPRSGDLSVYWYQQSLDQGLQFLIQYYNGEERAKGNILERFSAQQFPDLHSELNLSSLELGDSALYFCASSVAGGGDWSPLHFGNGTRLTVT.

The chain recombines TRBV24-1 with TRBJ2-3; 9 nucleotides align to TRBD2. V lost 5 bases to trimming and J lost 0 bases; unmatched junction nucleotides: 5. The CDR3 is made up of 16 amino acids. Germline V lookup: CDR1 KGHDR, CDR2 SFDVKD. Written as DNA, the CDR3 is TGTGCCACCAGTGTGGCGGGGGGGCCGAGCACAGATACGCAGTATTTT. This encodes CATSVAGGPSTDTQYF.

The chain recombines TRBV7-8 with TRBJ1-6; possible D gene TRBD1, 6 bases. Germline V gives CDR1 SGHVS, CDR2 FQNEAQ. The CDR3 spans 16 residues. The V gene lost 5 bases and the J gene lost 8 bases, with 19 bases spanning the gap. CDR3 loop: CASSPGGGRADSPLHF. The CDR3 nucleotides are TGTGCCAGCAGCCCCGGAGGGGGGAGGGCTGATTCACCCCTCCACTTT.

The chain couples TRBV12-3 or TRBV12-4 to TRBJ1-3; tentatively, D is TRBD1 (5 bases). CDR3 length equals 13 residues. Trimming took 6 bases from V and 9 from J, leaving 15 bases between them. This chain's CDR3 is CASRDPREGTIYF. The CDR3 DNA is TGTGCCAGCAGGGACCCCAGGGAAGGCACCATATATTTT.

The chain carries TRBV10-3 and TRBJ2-7, with D possibly being TRBD2 (6 bases). The CDR3 length is 17 residues. Germline loops: CDR1 ENHRY, CDR2 SYGVKD. Trimming pared 0 bases from V and 1 base from J, leaving 16 bases between. CDR3 sequence reads: CAISESNKGRESYEQYF. CDR3 nucleotides: TGTGCCATCAGTGAGTCGAATAAGGGGCGGGAATCCTACGAGCAGTACTTC.

The V call is TRBV7-9, the J call TRBJ2-1; unclear D gene. CDR1 and CDR2 from the germline V gene are SEHNR and FQNEAQ (reference sequence). The CDR3 is 18 residues long. V was trimmed by 4 bases and J by 2 bases, leaving 21 bases between them. CDR3: CASSSRGMVPFPYNEQFF. DNA of the CDR3: TGTGCCAGCAGCTCCCGAGGTATGGTGCCGTTCCCCTACAATGAGCAGTTCTTC.

V usage is TRBV7-2 and J usage is TRBJ1-6, with 8 bases matching TRBD1. From germline, CDR1 is SGHTA and CDR2 FQGNSA. CDR3 length equals 16 residues. V lost 1 base, J lost 9 bases, and 8 bases stayed unmatched. CDR3 amino acids: CASSLERAGTGSPLHF. The CDR3 coding sequence is TGTGCCAGCAGCTTAGAGAGGGCCGGGACAGGTTCACCCCTCCACTTT.

The CDR3 bases are TGTGCCAGCTCACTGGGGGACACGACCTACGAGCAGTACTTC. This encodes CASSLGDTTYEQYF. The chain links TRBV18 to TRBJ2-7; perhaps TRBD1 as D (6 bases). Germline V lookup: CDR1 KGHSH, CDR2 LQKENI. V lost 4 bases and J lost 2, with 12 bases in between. The CDR3 is 14 residues long.

The chain has TRBV9 and TRBJ2-3; perhaps TRBD2 as D (5 bases). V was clipped by 4 bases and J by 2 bases, with 11 bases between them. There are 14 residues in the CDR3. CDR1 and CDR2 (germline): SGDLS, YYNGEE. The CDR3 loop reads CASSYRDITDTQYF. CDR3 nucleotide sequence: TGTGCCAGCAGCTACCGGGATATCACAGATACGCAGTATTTT.

The rearrangement joins TRBV7-2 to TRBJ2-3; D is unclear. The germline V gene has CDR1 SGHTA and CDR2 FQGNSA. V was cut by 1 base and J by 2 bases, with 10 bases left in between. The CDR3 has 15 amino acids. For the CDR3, the DNA is TGTGCCAGCAGCTTAGTTTCTGGGTTCACAGATACGCAGTATTTT. It is translated as CASSLVSGFTDTQYF.

V usage is TRBV4-1 and J usage is TRBJ1-4, with TRBD1 matching 8 bases. Germline V gives CDR1 MGHRA, CDR2 YSYEKL. This CDR3 is built from 16 residues. The junction had 7 bases not matched to a gene; V was cut back by 0 bases and J by 7 bases. The CDR3: CASSQEGQAVAEKLFF. In DNA, the CDR3 is TGCGCCAGCAGCCAAGAGGGACAGGCTGTAGCTGAAAAACTGTTTTTT.